This T cell receptor (beta chain) is from a study of blood T cells in healthy people across ages (dated by TCRdb to between 2015 and 2017). Regarding the study in general: Template switching captured roughly one uniquely barcoded TCR beta cDNA molecule per two T cells in model experiments. The study measured age-related changes in TCR beta repertoire diversity using deep sequencing normalized with unique cDNA molecular identifiers. To avoid experimental bias, donors of different ages were spread randomly across the sequencing lanes. Donors were grouped into four age groups: young (average roughly 15 years), middle-aged (about 40), aged (about 59) and long-lived (roughly 80). Using the same blood draw, the study looked at two additional independent replicas of 1 million unique cDNA reads for two donors, one aged 18 to 30 and the other aged 80 or older. General study outcomes and caveats: Conclusive comparison of naive and antigen-experienced compartments was prevented by the profiling of bulk unsorted PBMCs. There was a strong correlation between observed TCR beta diversity and the percentage of naive T cells measured by flow cytometry. Estimates of total diversity based on one million sequenced T cells were regarded as lower bounds and as underestimates. Donor CMV infection status was unknown, potentially confounding age-related changes in expanded clonotypes. Compared with the aged group, the long-lived group had more naive CD4+ T cells, fewer expanded clones and increased TCR diversity, suggesting age selection. As age increased, observed TCR beta diversity per million T cells dropped in a roughly linear way, and a significant reduction was already evident by age about 36.

The library was prepared using 5' RACE. These reads were obtained on an Illumina HiSeq 2500. The second PCR ran for roughly 7 to 11 cycles and used a J-beta primer mix along with a sample-barcoded 5' primer. A unique molecular identifier was introduced onto each TCR beta cDNA molecule by a template-switch 5' adaptor carrying 12 random nucleotides. Each sample yielded at least 2.5 million CDR3-containing paired-end reads. First-strand cDNA synthesis was performed from all RNA using the Mint cDNA synthesis kit, with priming by a TRBC-specific oligonucleotide. Following uracil-DNA glycosylase treatment, all cDNA underwent a first 18-cycle PCR with the universal primers M1SS and BC2_uni_R. The authors' pipeline ran thus. For normalization, 1 million high-quality reads were randomly selected from each sample, with every read carrying a distinct molecular identifier. Reads with shared molecular identifiers were discarded instead of being binned into consensus sequences. MiTCR, run with a Q25 quality threshold and the strictest error-elimination algorithm, handled CDR3 identification, clonotype clustering and error correction. A nonparametric unseen species model with Euler transformation was used to estimate a lower bound on total TCR beta diversity. TCRdb applied fastp at Q25 and MiXCR to the public reads, then kept only in-frame beta chains. Merged by CDR3 protein, the rows form single entries marked with the most common genes and DNA. The V and J calls here are based on TCRdb, not the publication. The sample yields about 640,000 distinct CDR3 sequences; 58% were counted once. The ten largest clones capture 30% to 40% of the sample.

About this clonotype: The antigen this receptor binds is unknown. There are no base qualities to consult, and no much larger clone falls within one base.

The donors were some 36 Caucasian individuals from Russia, aged about 6 to 95 years, who were systemically healthy. Each donor gave roughly 9 milliliters of peripheral blood, drawn into EDTA-treated Vacutainer tubes. PBMCs were isolated by Ficoll-Paque density-gradient centrifugation, with at least 7 million obtained per sample. Trizol reagent was used to extract total RNA from the PBMCs, yielding at least 6 micrograms per sample. For every donor, flow cytometry on a PBMC aliquot measured the percentage of naive CD45RAhigh/CD27high T cells. The source is a man between 60 and 75 years old in good health. The sample taken for sequencing was blood.

In nucleotides, the sequence is TGCGCCAGCAGCCAAGATAGCGGGGAGCCTCCCGGAGAGCAGTTCTTC. It translates as CASSQDSGEPPGEQFF. This chain joins TRBV4-1 to TRBJ2-1; 8 nucleotides in the junction match TRBD2. Inclusive of the bounding cysteine and phenylalanine, the CDR3 is 16 residues long. The retained sequence is limited to the CDR3, 48 bases, with the frame set at the first base. From V the trimming removes 0 bases and from J it removes 10 bases, while the gene matches leave 11 bases of the junction unaccounted for. CDR1 and CDR2, per the germline V gene, are MGHRA and YSYEKL.